These 24 T cell receptor beta chains were sequenced from one sample in a study of blood T cell repertoires in COVID-19. The protocol was immunoSEQ multiplex PCR, while the TCRdb copy is restricted to in-frame clones and leaves out a portion. Among some 200,000 clones listed, roughly 87% were seen once. Specimen: PBMCs or T cells enriched from blood (not recorded which). The source of these receptors is a woman between 25 and 40 years old who had recovered from COVID-19.

The rearrangement joins TRBV5-1 to TRBJ2-7, with 11 nucleotides matching TRBD2. Germline lookup yields CDR1 SGHRS and CDR2 YFSETQ. The CDR3 covers 14 residues. The V gene end was trimmed by 5 bases and the J gene end by 0 bases; junction bases not matched to a gene: 1. The CDR3, as DNA: TGCGCCAGCAGGACTAGCGGGAACTCCTACGAGCAGTACTTC. It translates to CASRTSGNSYEQYF.

The chain combines TRBV11-2 with TRBJ1-2, with TRBD1 matching over 7 bases. Germline V lookup: CDR1 SGHAT, CDR2 FQNNGV. Trimming cost V 0 bases and J 6 bases; bases outside gene matches: 13. This CDR3 has 17 residues. CDR3 in DNA: TGTGCCAGCAGCTTAGATCAAAGGCTGACAGGGAAAAATGGCTACACCTTC. Translation gives CASSLDQRLTGKNGYTF.

This sequence joins TRBV27 and TRBJ1-5; D possibly corresponds to TRBD1 (6 bases). Trimming removed 1 base at V and 2 bases at J, with 12 bases between. This CDR3 comprises 16 residues. Germline V lookup: CDR1 MNHEY, CDR2 SMNVEV (reference sequence). The CDR3 DNA follows: TGTGCCAGCAGTTTATTGGGCAGGGGAGGCAATCAGCCCCAGCATTTT. The encoded protein is CASSLLGRGGNQPQHF.

J is TRBJ1-2 and V is TRBV2, with TRBD1 identical over 9 bases. Per the germline V gene, CDR1 is SNHLY and CDR2 is FYNNEI. Trimming cost V 6 bases and J 5 bases; bases outside gene matches: 7. The CDR3 covers 14 residues. The CDR3 reads CASREQGARYGYTF. DNA for the CDR3: TGTGCCAGCAGGGAACAGGGGGCCCGGTATGGCTACACCTTC.

The rearrangement uses TRBV6-5 and TRBJ1-2; tentative D call: TRBD1 (6 bases). This CDR3 comprises 14 residues. Germline V gives CDR1 MNHEY, CDR2 SVGAGI. V lost 7 bases and J lost 0, with 12 bases in between. The CDR3: CASTRTVANYGYTF. In nucleotides, the CDR3 is TGTGCCAGCACTCGGACAGTAGCTAACTATGGCTACACCTTC.

The chain is built from TRBV19 and TRBJ2-7; 13 bases agree with TRBD2. Germline V gene lookup returns CDR1 LNHDA and CDR2 SQIVND (reference sequence). The J segment lost 4 bases and the V segment lost 6 bases, leaving 6 bases of the junction unmatched. CDR3 length: 15 amino acids. The CDR3 nucleotides read TGTGCCAGTAGCTCGGGGACTAGCGGGATTTACGAGCAGTACTTC. It yields the protein CASSSGTSGIYEQYF.

This rearrangement joins TRBV2 to TRBJ2-3; 9 bases line up with TRBD2. V gave up 7 bases and J gave up 2 bases; unmatched junction bases: 7. The germline V gene has CDR1 SNHLY and CDR2 FYNNEI. This CDR3 comprises 15 residues. The DNA for the CDR3 is TGTGCCAGCATCGGTCTAGCGGGGCCCACAGATACGCAGTATTTT. It is translated as CASIGLAGPTDTQYF.

This sequence joins TRBV5-4 and TRBJ2-3; 11 positions match TRBD1. Germline values: CDR1 SGHNT, CDR2 YYREEE (reference sequence). The V gene end was trimmed by 0 bases and the J gene end by 6 bases; junction bases not matched to a gene: 3. This CDR3 spans 15 amino acids. The CDR3 reads CASSLVGTGGDTQYF. The DNA of the CDR3 is TGTGCCAGCAGCTTGGTGGGGACAGGGGGGGATACGCAGTATTTT.

This chain's CDR3 is CASTSLHRASPEKLFF. CDR3 in DNA: TGTGCCAGCACCTCCCTCCACAGGGCATCGCCTGAAAAACTGTTTTTT. This rearrangement joins TRBV28 to TRBJ1-4; TRBD1 might be the D (6 bases). The CDR3 spans 16 residues. V was pared by 7 bases and J by 7 bases, with 22 bases between. Germline V CDR1 and CDR2: MDHEN, SYDVKM. Complete variable domain (other parts from reference TRBV28 and TRBJ1-4): DVKVTQSSRYLVKRTGEKVFLECVQDMDHENMFWYRQDPGLGLRLIYFSYDVKMKEKGDIPEGYSVSREKKERFSLILESASTNQTSMYLCASTSLHRASPEKLFFGSGTQLSVL.

The CDR3, as DNA: TGTGCCAGCAGCGTAGCCACCCACGGGATCTCTGGAAACACCATATATTTT. This encodes CASSVATHGISGNTIYF. The chain combines TRBV9 with TRBJ1-3; D is ambiguous. Trimming removed 0 bases at V and 0 bases at J, with 13 bases between. Germline CDR1 and CDR2: SGDLS and YYNGEE. This CDR3 is 17 amino acids long.

The sample holds one count of this clone. V is TRBV7-6 and J is TRBJ2-4; maybe TRBD2 (6 bases). The V end lost 2 bases, the J end lost 0 bases, and 11 bases lay between the germline ends. CDR1 and CDR2 from the germline V gene are SGHVS and FNYEAQ. The CDR3 sequence is 16 residues long. The CDR3 DNA sequence: TGTGCCAGCAGCTTAAACCCGGGGGTAGCCAAAAACATTCAGTACTTC. This codes for CASSLNPGVAKNIQYF.

The chain carries TRBV5-1 and TRBJ1-3; weak D call: TRBD1 (6 bases). Trimming stripped 4 bases from V and 0 bases from J, with 11 bases between. The length of the CDR3 is 15 residues. Germline lookup yields CDR1 SGHRS and CDR2 YFSETQ. CDR3 coding DNA: TGCGCCAGCAGCACGGGACAACTCTCTGGAAACACCATATATTTT. Translation: CASSTGQLSGNTIYF.

The chain combines TRBV5-6 with TRBJ2-3, with 11 bases fitting TRBD1. CDR3 length: 16 amino acids. The germline gives CDR1 SGHDT, CDR2 YYEEEE. V lost 3 bases and J lost 4; bases outside the gene matches: 7. The CDR3 loop is CASSWTRTGGADTQYF. The CDR3 DNA reads as TGTGCCAGCAGCTGGACCAGGACAGGGGGCGCAGATACGCAGTATTTT.

This chain joins TRBV6-5 and TRBJ1-6; no clear D. V dropped 0 bases and J dropped 6 bases, with 9 bases sitting between them. The length of the CDR3 is 15 residues. Germline values: CDR1 MNHEY, CDR2 SVGAGI. The CDR3 nucleotides read TGTGCCAGCAGTTACTCCAGTGCCCGTAATTCACCCCTCCACTTT. The encoded protein is CASSYSSARNSPLHF.

This sequence joins TRBV12-3 or TRBV12-4 and TRBJ2-1, with 7 positions matching TRBD2. V trimming: 1 base; J trimming: 10 bases; junction bases outside the gene matches: 1. The length of the CDR3 is 12 residues. This CDR3 reads CASSLGAGEQFF. The CDR3 DNA reads as TGTGCCAGCAGTTTAGGAGCGGGGGAGCAGTTCTTC.

The chain employs TRBV25-1 and TRBJ2-3; 8 bases align to TRBD2. Germline lookup yields CDR1 MGHDK and CDR2 SYGVNS. V shed 3 bases, J shed 3 bases, and the junction held 5 bases outside the gene matches. The CDR3 contains 15 residues. CDR3 loop: CASSEWIAGTDTQYF. The CDR3 DNA reads TGTGCCAGCAGTGAGTGGATAGCGGGAACAGATACGCAGTATTTT.

The chain employs TRBV11-3 and TRBJ2-1; 8 bases match TRBD1. Germline CDR1 and CDR2: SGHNT and YENEEA. The CDR3 spans 15 residues. The V and J ends lost 4 bases and 2 bases, in that order; junction bases with no gene match: 4. CDR3 in amino acids: CASSSGGATYNEQFF. The DNA for the CDR3 is TGTGCCAGCAGCTCAGGGGGCGCGACCTACAATGAGCAGTTCTTC.

The chain joins TRBV11-2 to TRBJ1-3, with TRBD1 as a possible D gene (5 bases). This CDR3 has 15 residues. CDR1 and CDR2 from the germline V gene are SGHAT and FQNNGV. V was clipped by 1 base and J by 8 bases, with 15 bases between them. The CDR3 sequence: CASSLVVGEGDTIYF. DNA for the CDR3: TGTGCCAGCAGCTTAGTTGTAGGGGAAGGAGACACCATATATTTT.

The rearrangement links TRBV5-6 to TRBJ1-2, with 7 bases aligning to TRBD1. CDR3 size: 14 residues. Germline trimming cut 5 bases from V and 3 bases from J; bases unmatched to any gene: 7. Per the germline V gene, CDR1 is SGHDT and CDR2 is YYEEEE. The CDR3 sequence is CASRTTGSHYGYTF. The DNA of the CDR3 is TGTGCCAGCAGAACGACAGGGAGCCACTATGGCTACACCTTC.

The chain is built from TRBV13 and TRBJ2-7, with 8 bases that match TRBD1. The V gene's germline CDR1 is PRHDT and CDR2 FYEKMQ (reference sequence). The CDR3 contains 16 residues. The V and J ends lost 3 bases and 0 bases, in that order; junction bases with no gene match: 7. Here the CDR3 DNA reads TGTGCCAGCAGCTTTTACCGACAGGGGAGCTCCTACGAGCAGTACTTC. Amino acid sequence: CASSFYRQGSSYEQYF.

The J gene is TRBJ1-3, the V gene TRBV30, with TRBD1 matching 8 bases. Germline CDR1 is GTSNPN and CDR2 is SVGIG (reference sequence). The CDR3 contains 16 residues. V was clipped by 4 bases and J by 0 bases; unmatched bases: 8. CDR3 nucleotides: TGTGCCTGGAATAGGATGGACAGGGACTCTGGAAACACCATATATTTT. This gives the protein CAWNRMDRDSGNTIYF.

This chain links TRBV7-6 with TRBJ2-7, with 8 positions matching TRBD1. The CDR3 has 15 residues. CDR1 is SGHVS, CDR2 FNYEAQ, per germline. The V segment lost 2 bases and the J segment 0 bases; nucleotides outside the gene matches: 3. The CDR3 loop reads CASSLSGGSSYEQYF. In DNA form, the CDR3 reads TGTGCCAGCAGCTTATCAGGGGGCAGCTCCTACGAGCAGTACTTC.

The V call is TRBV19, the J call TRBJ1-2, with D maybe TRBD1 (5 bases). This CDR3 has 13 amino acids. Trimming left V 3 bases short and J 6 bases short, with 11 bases between. Germline V gene data show CDR1 as LNHDA and CDR2 as SQIVND (reference sequence). The CDR3 coding sequence is TGTGCCAGTAGTATTCCAGGGATTAATGGCTACACCTTC. Amino acid sequence: CASSIPGINGYTF.

This rearrangement joins TRBV9 to TRBJ2-3, with TRBD1 matching over 7 bases. Germline lookup yields CDR1 SGDLS and CDR2 YYNGEE. The V segment lost 4 bases and the J segment 0 bases; nucleotides outside the gene matches: 8. The CDR3 runs to 16 residues. The DNA for the CDR3 is TGTGCCAGCAGCACACTAGGGACAGCGAGCACAGATACGCAGTATTTT. Encoded protein: CASSTLGTASTDTQYF.